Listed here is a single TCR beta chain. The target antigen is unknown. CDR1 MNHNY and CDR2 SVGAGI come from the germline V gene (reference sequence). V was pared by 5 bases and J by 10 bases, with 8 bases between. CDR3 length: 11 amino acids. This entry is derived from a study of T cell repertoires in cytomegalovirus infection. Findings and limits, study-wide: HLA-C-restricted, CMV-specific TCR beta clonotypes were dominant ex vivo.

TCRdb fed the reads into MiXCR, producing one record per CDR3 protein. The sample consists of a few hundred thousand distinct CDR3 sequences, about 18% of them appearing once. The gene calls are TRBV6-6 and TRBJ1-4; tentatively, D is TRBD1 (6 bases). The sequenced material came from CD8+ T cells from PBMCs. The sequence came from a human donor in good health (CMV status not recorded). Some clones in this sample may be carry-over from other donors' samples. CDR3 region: CASSPGVKLFF. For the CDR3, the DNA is TGTGCCAGCAGTCCAGGGGTAAAACTGTTTTTT.